This is a list of T cell receptor beta chains from one sample in a study of T cells in Graves' hyperthyroidism and ophthalmopathy. One entry per CDR3 protein results from TCRdb running MiXCR on the multiplex PCR reads. There are under 350,000 distinct CDR3 sequences in the sample; about an eighth occur only once, and roughly 8.5% lies in the top ten. Sequences were obtained from blood. The receptors derive from a woman aged 30 to 39 with Graves' hyperthyroidism that later progressed to Graves' ophthalmopathy. CDR3s leave out the opening cysteine and the closing phenylalanine or tryptophan. The order of the fields is V gene, J gene, CDR3 protein.

TRBV15	TRBJ2-1	ATSRAGGGSYNEQF
TRBV28	TRBJ2-3	ACSSRAGAATQY
TRBV12-3/TRBV12-4	TRBJ1-2	ASSLSGAKLNYGYT
TRBV19	TRBJ2-3	ASRPTSGSHQDTQY
TRBV7-2	TRBJ2-7	ASSKTSGSTYEQY
TRBV2	TRBJ2-1	ASSRDQGREQF
TRBV27	TRBJ2-2	ASRPGDRAGSGELF
TRBV20-1	TRBJ2-7	SARTHSYEQY
TRBV4-1	TRBJ2-1	ASSQDRPGLGNNEQF
TRBV10-3	TRBJ2-3	AITGDGSTDTQY